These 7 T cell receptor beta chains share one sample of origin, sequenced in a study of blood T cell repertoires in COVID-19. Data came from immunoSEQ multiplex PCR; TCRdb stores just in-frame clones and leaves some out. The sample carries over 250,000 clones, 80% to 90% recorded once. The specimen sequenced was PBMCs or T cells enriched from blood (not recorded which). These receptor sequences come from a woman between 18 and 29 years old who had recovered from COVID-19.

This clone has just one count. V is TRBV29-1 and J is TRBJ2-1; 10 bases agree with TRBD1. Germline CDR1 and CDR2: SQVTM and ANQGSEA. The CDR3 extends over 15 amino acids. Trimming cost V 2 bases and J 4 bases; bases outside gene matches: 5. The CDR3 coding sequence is TGCAGCGTTGAACTACGGGACAGGGGATACAATGAGCAGTTCTTC. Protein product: CSVELRDRGYNEQFF.

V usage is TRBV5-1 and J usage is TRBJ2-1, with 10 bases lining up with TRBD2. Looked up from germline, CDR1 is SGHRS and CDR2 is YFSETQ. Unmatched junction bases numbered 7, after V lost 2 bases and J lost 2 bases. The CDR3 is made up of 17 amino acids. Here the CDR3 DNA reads TGCGCCAGCAGCTTTTTAGCGGGAGGTCCGGCCTACAATGAGCAGTTCTTC. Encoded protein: CASSFLAGGPAYNEQFF. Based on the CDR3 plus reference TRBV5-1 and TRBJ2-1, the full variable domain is KAGVTQTPRYLIKTRGQQVTLSCSPISGHRSVSWYQQTPGQGLQFLFEYFSETQRNKGNFPGRFSGRQFSNSRSEMNVSTLELGDSALYLCASSFLAGGPAYNEQFFGPGTRLTVL.

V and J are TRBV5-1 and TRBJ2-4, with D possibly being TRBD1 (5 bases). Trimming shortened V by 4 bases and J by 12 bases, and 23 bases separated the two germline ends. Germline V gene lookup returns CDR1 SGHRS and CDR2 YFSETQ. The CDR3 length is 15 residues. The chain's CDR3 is CASSHDSSQGTNQYF. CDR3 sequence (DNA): TGCGCCAGCAGCCACGACAGTAGCCAAGGAACGAATCAGTACTTC.

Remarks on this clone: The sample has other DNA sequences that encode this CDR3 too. For the CDR3, the DNA is TGTGCCATCAGTGTGGGTAGCGCTAACTATGGCTACACCTTC. This codes for CAISVGSANYGYTF. The chain recombines TRBV10-3 with TRBJ1-2; D gene ambiguous. CDR1 is ENHRY and CDR2 is SYGVKD in the germline V gene. Trimming shortened V by 4 bases and J by 0 bases, and 9 bases separated the two germline ends. There are 14 residues in the CDR3.

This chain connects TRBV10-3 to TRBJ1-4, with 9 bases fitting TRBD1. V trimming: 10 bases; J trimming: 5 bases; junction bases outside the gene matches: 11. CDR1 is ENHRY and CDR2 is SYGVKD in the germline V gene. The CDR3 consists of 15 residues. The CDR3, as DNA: TGTGCCACCGGGACAGGGAAAGGGACAAATGAAAAACTGTTTTTT. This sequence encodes CATGTGKGTNEKLFF.

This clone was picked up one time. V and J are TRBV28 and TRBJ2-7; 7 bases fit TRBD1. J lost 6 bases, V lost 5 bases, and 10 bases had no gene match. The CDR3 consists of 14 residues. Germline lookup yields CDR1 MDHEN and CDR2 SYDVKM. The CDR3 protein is CASSPGQSMSEQYF. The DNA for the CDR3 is TGTGCCAGCAGTCCGGGACAGTCAATGTCCGAGCAGTACTTC.

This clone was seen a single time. CDR3 nucleotide sequence: TGTGCCAGCAGTTCCCGACAGGTTCCTGATCAGCCCCAGCATTTT. Its translation is CASSSRQVPDQPQHF. This chain connects TRBV28 to TRBJ1-5, with D possibly being TRBD1 (6 bases). Per the germline V gene, CDR1 is MDHEN and CDR2 is SYDVKM. Between the trimmed V and J ends, which lost 4 bases and 5 bases, there was a span of 15 bases. The CDR3 contains 15 residues.